The 8 T cell receptor beta chains below come from one sample, sequenced in a study of blood T cells in healthy people across ages. A J-beta primer mix and a sample-barcoded 5' primer were used in a second PCR of about 7 to 12 cycles. TCRdb re-analysed the 5' RACE reads in MiXCR, keeping a single row per CDR3 protein. Counted here are approximately 690,000 distinct CDR3 sequences, approximately 59% occurring once; the ten biggest clones make up 35% to 40%. The material sequenced was blood. The receptors were sampled from a man aged 55 to 69 in good health.

This clonotype was recorded only once. CDR3 sequence (DNA): TGCAGTGCCACACCCGGGACAGCCTCCTACGAGCAGTACTTC. This gives the protein CSATPGTASYEQYF. This chain links TRBV20-1 with TRBJ2-7; 7 bases agree with TRBD1. The V gene's germline CDR1 is DFQATT and CDR2 SNEGSKA (reference sequence). V lost 6 bases and J lost 0; bases outside the gene matches: 8. The CDR3 totals 14 residues.

This chain links TRBV6-5 with TRBJ1-4; D possibly corresponds to TRBD1 (5 bases). Germline V gene lookup returns CDR1 MNHEY and CDR2 SVGAGI. This CDR3 has 16 residues. Trimming took 0 bases from V and 3 from J, leaving 11 bases between them. The CDR3 loop reads CASSYSLGVANEKLFF. The CDR3 DNA reads TGTGCCAGCAGTTACTCGTTGGGGGTGGCTAATGAAAAACTGTTTTTT.

V gene TRBV27 combines with J gene TRBJ2-4; TRBD1 matches at 9 bases. The J call may not be correct, given that the DNA end is closer to TRBJ2-7. Germline assignment: CDR1 MNHEY and CDR2 SMNVEV (reference sequence). The CDR3 has 14 residues. CDR3 sequence: CASSFGTGSGEQYF. CDR3 coding DNA: TGTGCCAGCAGTTTTGGGACAGGGTCGGGCGAGCAGTACTTC.

The V call is TRBV5-1, the J call TRBJ2-2, with 9 bases identical to TRBD1. CDR3 length: 19 amino acids. J was trimmed by 4 bases and V by 3 bases; bases with no gene match: 16. Germline lookup yields CDR1 SGHRS and CDR2 YFSETQ. Here the CDR3 reads CASSYAGTGSGRATGELFF. CDR3 in DNA: TGCGCCAGCAGCTACGCCGGGACAGGGAGCGGTCGAGCCACCGGGGAGCTGTTTTTT. The variable domain in full, with the rest retrieved from reference TRBV5-1 and TRBJ2-2, is KAGVTQTPRYLIKTRGQQVTLSCSPISGHRSVSWYQQTPGQGLQFLFEYFSETQRNKGNFPGRFSGRQFSNSRSEMNVSTLELGDSALYLCASSYAGTGSGRATGELFFGEGSRLTVL.

The J gene is TRBJ2-3, the V gene TRBV7-2, with D hard to call. V lost 3 bases and J 2 bases, leaving 9 bases between the germline ends. The length of the CDR3 is 14 residues. The germline CDR1 and CDR2 sequences are SGHTA and FQGNSA. The CDR3 region has the DNA TGTGCCAGCAGCTTCCGGCCACCCACAGATACGCAGTATTTT. Residues: CASSFRPPTDTQYF.

In DNA, the CDR3 is TGTGCCACCAGCGGCCCCGGCGAGCCCTACACAGATACGCAGTATTTT. Amino acids: CATSGPGEPYTDTQYF. The rearrangement joins TRBV15 to TRBJ2-3, with D unclear. Trimming pared 5 bases from V and 2 bases from J, leaving 17 bases between. From germline, CDR1 is LNHNV and CDR2 YYDKDF (reference sequence). The CDR3 is 16 amino acids.

CDR3 loop: CASSQQSGKGNEQFF. CDR3 sequence (DNA): TGTGCCAGCAGCCAACAGTCAGGAAAGGGCAATGAGCAGTTCTTC. The rearrangement joins TRBV11-3 to TRBJ2-1; D is unclear. CDR3 length equals 15 residues. CDR1 is SGHNT, CDR2 YENEEA, per germline. Trimming took off 5 bases at V and 6 bases at J, with 17 bases between the two ends.

The genes are TRBV12-3 or TRBV12-4 and TRBJ2-1, with 8 bases aligning to TRBD2. The CDR3 loop spans 16 amino acids. The V and J ends lost 4 bases and 2 bases, in that order; junction bases with no gene match: 7. CDR3 loop: CASSSAGSGAYNEQFF. In nucleotides, the CDR3 is TGTGCCAGCAGTTCCGCGGGTAGCGGGGCCTACAATGAGCAGTTCTTC.